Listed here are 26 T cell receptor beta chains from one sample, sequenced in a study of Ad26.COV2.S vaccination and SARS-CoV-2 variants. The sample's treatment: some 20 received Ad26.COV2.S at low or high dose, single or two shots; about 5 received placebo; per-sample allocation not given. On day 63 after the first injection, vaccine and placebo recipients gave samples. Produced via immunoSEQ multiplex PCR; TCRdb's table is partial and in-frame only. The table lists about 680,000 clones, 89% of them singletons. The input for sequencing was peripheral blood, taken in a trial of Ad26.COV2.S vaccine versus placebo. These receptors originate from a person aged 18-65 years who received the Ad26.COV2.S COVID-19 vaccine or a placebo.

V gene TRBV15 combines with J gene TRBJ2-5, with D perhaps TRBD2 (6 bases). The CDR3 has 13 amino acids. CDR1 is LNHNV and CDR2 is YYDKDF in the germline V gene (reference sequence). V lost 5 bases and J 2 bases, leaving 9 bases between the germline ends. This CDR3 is CATSGTPQETQYF. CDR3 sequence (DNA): TGTGCCACCAGCGGGACTCCGCAAGAGACCCAGTACTTC.

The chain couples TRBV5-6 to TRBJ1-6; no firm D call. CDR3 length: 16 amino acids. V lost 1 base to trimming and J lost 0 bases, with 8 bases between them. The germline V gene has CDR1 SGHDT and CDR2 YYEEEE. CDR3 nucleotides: TGTGCCAGCAGCTTGTTCCTTAGCTCCTATAATTCACCCCTCCACTTT. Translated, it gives CASSLFLSSYNSPLHF.

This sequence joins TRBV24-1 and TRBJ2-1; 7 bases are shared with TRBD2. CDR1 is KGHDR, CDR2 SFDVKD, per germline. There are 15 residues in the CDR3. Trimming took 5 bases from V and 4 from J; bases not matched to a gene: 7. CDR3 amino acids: CATSGGSGLYNEQFF. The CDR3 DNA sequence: TGTGCCACCAGTGGGGGTAGCGGGCTGTACAATGAGCAGTTCTTC.

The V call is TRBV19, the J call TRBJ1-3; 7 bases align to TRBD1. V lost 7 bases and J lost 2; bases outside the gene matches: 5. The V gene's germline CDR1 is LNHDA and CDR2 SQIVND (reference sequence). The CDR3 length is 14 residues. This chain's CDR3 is CASTHGTAGNTIYF. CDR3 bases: TGTGCCAGTACCCACGGGACAGCTGGAAACACCATATATTTT.

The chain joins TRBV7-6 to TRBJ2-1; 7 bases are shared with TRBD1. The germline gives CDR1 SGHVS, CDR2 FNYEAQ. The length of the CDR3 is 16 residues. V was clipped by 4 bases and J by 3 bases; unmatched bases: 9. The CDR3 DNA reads TGTGCCAGCAGCTCCTACAGGGGAACTAACTACAATGAGCAGTTCTTC. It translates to CASSSYRGTNYNEQFF.

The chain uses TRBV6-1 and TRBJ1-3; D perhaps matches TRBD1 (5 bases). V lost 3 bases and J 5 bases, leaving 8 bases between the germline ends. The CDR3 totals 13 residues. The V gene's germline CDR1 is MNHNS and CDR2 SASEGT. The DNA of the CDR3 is TGTGCCAGCAGTGAGGGGCTTAGAAACACCATATATTTT. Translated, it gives CASSEGLRNTIYF.

Here the CDR3 DNA reads TGTGCTAGTGGTTTGGTATACTGGGGATCCTACGAGCAGTACTTC. Translated, it gives CASGLVYWGSYEQYF. The rearrangement uses TRBV12-5 and TRBJ2-7, with D hard to call. The CDR3 loop spans 15 amino acids. Trimming removed 0 bases from V and 1 base from J, with 10 bases in between. Germline CDR1 LGHNT, CDR2 FRNRAP.

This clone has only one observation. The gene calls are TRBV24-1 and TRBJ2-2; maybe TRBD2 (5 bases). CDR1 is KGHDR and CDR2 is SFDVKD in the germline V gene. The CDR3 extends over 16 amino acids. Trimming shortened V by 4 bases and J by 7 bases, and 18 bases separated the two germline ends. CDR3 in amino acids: CATSDPSGVIGGELFF. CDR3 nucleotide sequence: TGTGCCACCAGTGACCCAAGCGGCGTAATTGGCGGGGAGCTGTTTTTT.

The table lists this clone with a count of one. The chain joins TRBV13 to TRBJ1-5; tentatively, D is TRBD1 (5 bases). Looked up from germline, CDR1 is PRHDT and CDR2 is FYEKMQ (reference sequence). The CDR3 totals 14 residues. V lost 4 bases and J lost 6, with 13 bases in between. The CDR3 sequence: CASSWGITSQPQHF. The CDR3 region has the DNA TGTGCCAGCAGCTGGGGGATTACTAGTCAGCCCCAGCATTTT.

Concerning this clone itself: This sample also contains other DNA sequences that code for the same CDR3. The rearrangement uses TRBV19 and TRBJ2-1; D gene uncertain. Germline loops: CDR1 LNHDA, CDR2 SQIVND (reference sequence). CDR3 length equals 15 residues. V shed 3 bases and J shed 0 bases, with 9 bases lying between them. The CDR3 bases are TGTGCCAGTAGTATCCTCGTAAGCTCCTACAATGAGCAGTTCTTC. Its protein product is CASSILVSSYNEQFF.

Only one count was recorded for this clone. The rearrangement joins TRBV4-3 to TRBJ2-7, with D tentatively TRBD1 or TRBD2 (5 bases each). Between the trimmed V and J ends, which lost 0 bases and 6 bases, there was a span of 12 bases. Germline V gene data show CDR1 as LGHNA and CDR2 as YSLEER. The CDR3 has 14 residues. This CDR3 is CASSQEWGFGEQYF. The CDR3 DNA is TGCGCCAGCAGCCAAGAATGGGGGTTCGGCGAGCAGTACTTC.

CDR3 in amino acids: CASSRPQGTDTQYF. Written as DNA, the CDR3 is TGCGCCAGCAGCCGCCCTCAGGGAACAGATACGCAGTATTTT. The chain joins TRBV4-1 to TRBJ2-3; TRBD1 is a possible D gene (5 bases). Germline CDR1 and CDR2: MGHRA and YSYEKL. V lost 4 bases, J lost 3 bases, and 11 bases lay in between. The CDR3 has 14 residues.

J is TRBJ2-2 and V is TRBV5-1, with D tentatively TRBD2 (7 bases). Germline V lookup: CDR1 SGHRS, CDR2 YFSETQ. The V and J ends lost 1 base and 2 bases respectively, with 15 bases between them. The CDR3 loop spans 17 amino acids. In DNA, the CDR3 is TGCGCCAGCAGCTTGTCAGCCGCGGGGGCCAACACCGGGGAGCTGTTTTTT. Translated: CASSLSAAGANTGELFF.

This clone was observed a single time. The CDR3 here is CAIRAGGSNEQFF. The CDR3 DNA sequence: TGTGCCATCCGAGCGGGAGGGAGCAATGAGCAGTTCTTC. V and J are TRBV10-3 and TRBJ2-1; 10 nucleotides align to TRBD2. The V segment lost 8 bases and the J segment 6 bases; nucleotides outside the gene matches: 4. CDR1 is ENHRY, CDR2 SYGVKD, per germline. The CDR3 has 13 amino acids.

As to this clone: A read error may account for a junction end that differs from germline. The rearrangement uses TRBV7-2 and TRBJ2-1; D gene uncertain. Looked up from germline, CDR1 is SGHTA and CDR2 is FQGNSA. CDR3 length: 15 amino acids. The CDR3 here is CARAPTGQTYSEQFF. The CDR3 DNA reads TGTGCCAGGGCCCCCACCGGGCAGACCTACAGTGAGCAGTTCTTC.

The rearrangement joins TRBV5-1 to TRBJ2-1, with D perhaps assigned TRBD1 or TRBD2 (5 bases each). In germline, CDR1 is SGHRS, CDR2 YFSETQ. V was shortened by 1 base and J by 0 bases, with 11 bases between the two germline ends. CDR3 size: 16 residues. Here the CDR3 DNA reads TGCGCCAGCAGCTTGAAGACGGGGCTCTCCTACAATGAGCAGTTCTTC. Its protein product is CASSLKTGLSYNEQFF.

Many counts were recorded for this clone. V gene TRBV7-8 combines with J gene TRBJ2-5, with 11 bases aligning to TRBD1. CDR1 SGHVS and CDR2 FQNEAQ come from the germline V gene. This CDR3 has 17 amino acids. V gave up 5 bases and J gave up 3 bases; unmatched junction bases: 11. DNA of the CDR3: TGTGCCAGCAGCCCCCGGGTTCCGGGACAGGGGGAAGAGACCCAGTACTTC. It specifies CASSPRVPGQGEETQYF.

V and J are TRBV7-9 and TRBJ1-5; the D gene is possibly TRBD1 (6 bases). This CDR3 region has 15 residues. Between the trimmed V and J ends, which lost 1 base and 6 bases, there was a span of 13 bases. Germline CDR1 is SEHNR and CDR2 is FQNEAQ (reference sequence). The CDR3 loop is CASSLGTEDGQPQHF. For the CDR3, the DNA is TGTGCCAGCAGCTTAGGGACAGAAGACGGTCAGCCCCAGCATTTT.

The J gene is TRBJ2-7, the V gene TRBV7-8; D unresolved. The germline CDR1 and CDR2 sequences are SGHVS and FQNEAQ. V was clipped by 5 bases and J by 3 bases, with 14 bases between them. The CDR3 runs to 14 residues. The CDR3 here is CASSRDTRSYEQYF. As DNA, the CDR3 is TGTGCCAGCAGCCGAGACACACGAAGCTACGAGCAGTACTTC.

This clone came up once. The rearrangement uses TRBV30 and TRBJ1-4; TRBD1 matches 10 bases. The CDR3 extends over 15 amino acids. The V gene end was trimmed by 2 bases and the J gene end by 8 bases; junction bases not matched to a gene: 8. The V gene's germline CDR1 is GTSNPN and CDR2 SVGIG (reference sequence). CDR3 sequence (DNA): TGTGCCTGGAGTACCTGGGACAGGGGTGGAGAAAAACTGTTTTTT. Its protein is CAWSTWDRGGEKLFF.

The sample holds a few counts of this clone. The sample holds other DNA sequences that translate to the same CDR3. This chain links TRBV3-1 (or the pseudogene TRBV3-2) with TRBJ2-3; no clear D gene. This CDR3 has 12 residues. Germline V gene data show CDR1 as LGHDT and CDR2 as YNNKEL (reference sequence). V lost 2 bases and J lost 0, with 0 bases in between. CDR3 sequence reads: CASSQSTDTQYF. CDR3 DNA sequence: TGTGCCAGCAGCCAAAGCACAGATACGCAGTATTTT.

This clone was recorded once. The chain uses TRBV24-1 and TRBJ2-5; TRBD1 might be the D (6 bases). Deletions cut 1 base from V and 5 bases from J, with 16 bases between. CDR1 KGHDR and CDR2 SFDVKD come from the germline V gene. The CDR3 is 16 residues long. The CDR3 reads CATSDFRRDQGETQYF. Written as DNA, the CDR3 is TGTGCCACCAGTGATTTTCGCCGGGACCAGGGGGAGACCCAGTACTTC.

DNA for the CDR3: TGTGCCAGCAGCTCGGTCGGACAGCCGCCCTATGGCTACACCTTC. Residues: CASSSVGQPPYGYTF. The rearrangement uses TRBV7-2 and TRBJ1-2, with a weak D call TRBD1 (6 bases). Germline values: CDR1 SGHTA, CDR2 FQGNSA. This CDR3 comprises 15 residues. Trimming cost V 4 bases and J 4 bases, with 16 bases left between them.

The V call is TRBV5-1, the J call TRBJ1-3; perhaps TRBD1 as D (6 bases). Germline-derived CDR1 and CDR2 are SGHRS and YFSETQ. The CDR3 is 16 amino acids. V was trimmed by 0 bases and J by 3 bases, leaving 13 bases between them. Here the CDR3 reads CASSLAGGRFGNTIYF. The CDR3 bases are TGCGCCAGCAGCTTGGCCGGGGGGCGCTTTGGAAACACCATATATTTT.

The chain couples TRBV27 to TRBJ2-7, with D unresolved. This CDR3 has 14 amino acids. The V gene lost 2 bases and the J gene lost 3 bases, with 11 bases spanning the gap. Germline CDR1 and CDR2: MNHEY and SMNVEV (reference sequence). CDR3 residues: CASSLMAWSYEQYF. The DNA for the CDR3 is TGTGCCAGCAGTTTAATGGCCTGGAGCTACGAGCAGTACTTC.

CDR3 coding DNA: TGTGCCAGCAGCCCCCGAACAAATTCACCCCTCCACTTT. Its protein product is CASSPRTNSPLHF. The rearrangement joins TRBV7-6 to TRBJ1-6; D not resolved. The CDR3 consists of 13 residues. Germline lookup yields CDR1 SGHVS and CDR2 FNYEAQ. V lost 5 bases and J 7 bases, leaving 9 bases between the germline ends. Drawing the rest from reference TRBV7-6 and TRBJ1-6, the complete variable domain is GAGVSQSPRYKVTKRGQDVALRCDPISGHVSLYWYRQALGQGPEFLTYFNYEAQQDKSGLPNDRFSAERPEGSISTLTIQRTEQRDSAMYRCASSPRTNSPLHFGNGTRLTVT.